The 16 T cell receptor beta chains given below trace back to one sample, sequenced in a study of T cell responses to AZD1222 COVID-19 vaccine. Assay: immunoSEQ multiplex PCR; the TCRdb copy retains only in-frame clones and omits some. Counted here are 85,000 to 100,000 clones, roughly 91% occurring once; the ten biggest clones make up 3.5% to 4.5%. The source was peripheral blood, collected on day 0 of AZD1222 vaccination. Source of these receptors: an adult in good health.

The chain combines TRBV5-1 with TRBJ2-2; no reliable D call. The germline gives CDR1 SGHRS, CDR2 YFSETQ. The CDR3 consists of 15 residues. The V gene lost 2 bases and the J gene lost 0 bases, with 8 bases spanning the gap. CDR3 sequence reads: CASSLRPTNTGELFF. DNA for the CDR3: TGCGCCAGCAGCTTAAGGCCTACGAACACCGGGGAGCTGTTTTTT.

About this clone itself: The junction differs from germline at one of its ends, possibly a read error. The J gene is TRBJ2-3, the V gene TRBV7-7; no reliable D call. Germline assignment: CDR1 SSHAT and CDR2 FNYEAQ (reference sequence). This CDR3 contains 13 residues. Written as DNA, the CDR3 is TGTGCTAGCAGCAAGCAAAGCACAGATACGCAGTATTTT. Protein product: CASSKQSTDTQYF.

The CDR3 region is CASSLVVGGFNEQFF. In nucleotides, the CDR3 is TGTGCCAGCAGCTTAGTGGTGGGGGGGTTCAATGAGCAGTTCTTC. The chain uses TRBV11-2 and TRBJ2-1; 7 positions match TRBD2. Per the germline V gene, CDR1 is SGHAT and CDR2 is FQNNGV. V lost 1 base and J lost 6; bases outside the gene matches: 6. The CDR3 loop spans 15 amino acids.

The CDR3 sequence is CASSRGYTDTQYF. The CDR3 coding sequence is TGTGCCAGTTCACGGGGGTACACAGATACGCAGTATTTT. This rearrangement joins TRBV19 to TRBJ2-3, with D perhaps matching TRBD2 (6 bases). The V end lost 8 bases, the J end lost 2 bases, and 11 bases lay between the germline ends. Looked up from germline, CDR1 is LNHDA and CDR2 is SQIVND (reference sequence). This CDR3 has 13 amino acids.

The J gene is TRBJ2-7, the V gene TRBV12-3 or TRBV12-4, with a weak D call TRBD1 (5 bases). Trimming removed 8 bases at V and 4 bases at J, with 9 bases between. The CDR3 has 11 residues. The CDR3 loop is CASGTGYEQYF. The CDR3 bases are TGTGCCAGCGGCACAGGTTACGAGCAGTACTTC.

CDR3 coding DNA: TGTGCCAGCGCCCCGGGGGGGCCCGGGGAGCTGTTTTTT. Protein product: CASAPGGPGELFF. The genes are TRBV9 and TRBJ2-2; the match to TRBD2 covers 8 bases. Germline assignment: CDR1 SGDLS and CDR2 YYNGEE. This CDR3 is 13 amino acids long. Trimming removed 7 bases from V and 6 bases from J; junction bases left unmatched: 5.

This clone was observed a single time. This chain joins TRBV11-2 and TRBJ2-5; D perhaps matches TRBD2 (7 bases). The CDR3 runs to 17 residues. Germline CDR1 SGHAT, CDR2 FQNNGV. The V gene lost 1 base and the J gene lost 3 bases, with 18 bases spanning the gap. The DNA for the CDR3 is TGTGCCAGCAGCTTAGTGGCTGGGGGGGCTTGGGAAGAGACCCAGTACTTC. It codes for CASSLVAGGAWEETQYF.

The chain combines TRBV19 with TRBJ1-1; D possibly corresponds to TRBD1 (6 bases). The CDR3 is 14 residues long. Looked up from germline, CDR1 is LNHDA and CDR2 is SQIVND (reference sequence). Trimming removed 4 bases at V and 4 bases at J, with 13 bases between. The CDR3 DNA is TGTGCCAGTAGTACCCCCGGCAGGGGCACTGAAGCTTTCTTT. Its protein is CASSTPGRGTEAFF.

V gene TRBV9 combines with J gene TRBJ2-2; TRBD1 matches 8 bases. The CDR3 spans 16 residues. Per germline, CDR1 SGDLS and CDR2 YYNGEE. Trimming removed 2 bases from V and 1 base from J; junction bases left unmatched: 4. For the CDR3, the DNA is TGTGCCAGCAGCGTCGCCGGGACAGGGAACACCGGGGAGCTGTTTTTT. Translated: CASSVAGTGNTGELFF.

The rearrangement uses TRBV13 and TRBJ1-1; D ambiguous. Germline assignment: CDR1 PRHDT and CDR2 FYEKMQ (reference sequence). V dropped 5 bases and J dropped 3 bases, with 10 bases sitting between them. The CDR3 is 13 amino acids. CDR3 in amino acids: CASSPMVDTEAFF. In DNA, the CDR3 is TGTGCCAGCAGCCCGATGGTGGACACTGAAGCTTTCTTT.

This clone was observed a single time. CDR3 DNA: TGTGCCAGCAGTTACGGGACAGGGAATTTTGTCTACGAGCAGTACTTC. Translation: CASSYGTGNFVYEQYF. This chain uses TRBV6-6 with TRBJ2-7; 9 bases line up with TRBD1. The CDR3 contains 16 residues. The trim removed 2 bases at V and 3 bases at J, leaving 8 bases unmatched. CDR1 and CDR2 from the germline V gene are MNHNY and SVGAGI (reference sequence).

This sequence joins TRBV20-1 and TRBJ1-2; D is undetermined. V was pared by 5 bases and J by 5 bases, with 9 bases between. The CDR3 is 11 residues long. Germline V gives CDR1 DFQATT, CDR2 SNEGSKA (reference sequence). The CDR3 sequence is CSARMGYGYTF. Written as DNA, the CDR3 is TGCAGTGCTCGTATGGGGTATGGCTACACCTTC.

The genes are TRBV4-1 and TRBJ1-2; the D is unclear. Trimming took 0 bases from V and 4 from J, leaving 18 bases between them. From germline, CDR1 is MGHRA and CDR2 YSYEKL. The CDR3 spans 17 residues. The CDR3 region is CASSQEEAGRVGYGYTF. In DNA, the CDR3 is TGCGCCAGCAGCCAAGAGGAGGCCGGGCGGGTAGGCTATGGCTACACCTTC.

The V and J genes are TRBV10-2 and TRBJ2-2; no clear D. The V gene's germline CDR1 is WSHSY and CDR2 SAAADI. The germline V and J ends were trimmed by 8 bases and 6 bases, with 13 bases remaining between them. The CDR3 sequence is 13 residues long. DNA of the CDR3: TGCGCCAGCTGTTGTTCTGCGCCCGGGGAGCTGTTTTTT. Protein: CASCCSAPGELFF.

The rearrangement uses TRBV12-5 and TRBJ2-3, with D unclear. Germline CDR1 reads LGHNT; CDR2 reads FRNRAP. The CDR3 runs to 16 residues. Trimming stripped 6 bases from V and 3 bases from J, with 19 bases between. DNA of the CDR3: TGTGCTAGTGGCAACGGAACAACAGCCGGAACAGATACGCAGTATTTT. It yields the protein CASGNGTTAGTDTQYF.

The chain uses TRBV18 and TRBJ2-7, with D perhaps TRBD1 (5 bases). With 0 bases removed from V and 2 bases from J, the gap between germline ends came to 14 bases. Germline V gene data show CDR1 as KGHSH and CDR2 as LQKENI. CDR3 length equals 16 residues. CDR3 sequence (DNA): TGTGCCAGCTCACCACCGGGGCGGCGGACAACCTACGAGCAGTACTTC. This translates into CASSPPGRRTTYEQYF.